The 30 T cell receptor beta chains below come from one sample, sequenced in a study of cytomegalovirus exposure and HLA in healthy donors. 13 Jbeta primers and 60 Vbeta primers were used for the PCR. Measured with immunoSEQ multiplex PCR; TCRdb has only the in-frame clones, and not every one. The sample includes more than 140,000 clones, 75% of them seen just once. Sequencing was performed on PBMCs. These receptors originate from a man aged 40-50 years in good health and CMV-seronegative.

This clone was found many times. The chain employs TRBV14 and TRBJ1-2, with TRBD1 identical over 8 bases. The CDR3 runs 16 residues. Germline CDR1 is SGHDN and CDR2 is FVKESK. V dropped 1 base and J dropped 4; count of bases not matched to a gene: 8. The CDR3, as DNA: TGTGCCAGCAGCCAAGTCTCGGGACAGGCGACCTATGGCTACACCTTC. Protein product: CASSQVSGQATYGYTF. Full variable domain (missing parts from reference TRBV14 and TRBJ1-2): EAGVTQFPSHSVIEKGQTVTLRCDPISGHDNLYWYRRVMGKEIKFLLHFVKESKQDESGMPNNRFLAERTGGTYSTLKVQPAELEDSGVYFCASSQVSGQATYGYTFGSGTRLTVV.

The rearrangement links TRBV6-5 to TRBJ1-2; the match to TRBD1 covers 8 bases. From germline, CDR1 is MNHEY and CDR2 SVGAGI. Unmatched junction bases numbered 5, after V lost 6 bases and J lost 8 bases. The CDR3 runs 12 residues. The CDR3 loop reads CASSRGQGGYTF. DNA of the CDR3: TGTGCCAGCAGCCGTGGACAGGGCGGCTACACCTTC.

The V call is TRBV2, the J call TRBJ2-3; 7 positions agree with TRBD1. The CDR3 length is 15 residues. The V gene's germline CDR1 is SNHLY and CDR2 FYNNEI. The junction had 9 bases not matched to a gene; V was cut back by 7 bases and J by 2 bases. This chain's CDR3 is CASTRDSQITDTQYF. The CDR3 bases are TGTGCCAGCACCCGGGACAGTCAGATCACAGATACGCAGTATTTT.

The V gene is TRBV4-1, the J gene TRBJ2-3; 8 bases are a match to TRBD1. The CDR3 covers 15 residues. V lost 1 base and J lost 6; bases outside the gene matches: 6. Germline V CDR1 and CDR2: MGHRA, YSYEKL. The CDR3 DNA sequence: TGCGCCAGCAGCCAAGTTCAGGGGGCAGGGGATACGCAGTATTTT. It translates to CASSQVQGAGDTQYF.

The chain joins TRBV5-1 to TRBJ1-2, with 7 bases lining up with TRBD1. CDR3 size: 13 residues. Trimming cost V 0 bases and J 8 bases; bases outside gene matches: 4. Germline lookup yields CDR1 SGHRS and CDR2 YFSETQ. CDR3 coding DNA: TGCGCCAGCAGCTTGGGACAGGGCGAGGGCTACACCTTC. Translated: CASSLGQGEGYTF. Together with reference TRBV5-1 and TRBJ1-2, the CDR3 gives the full variable domain: KAGVTQTPRYLIKTRGQQVTLSCSPISGHRSVSWYQQTPGQGLQFLFEYFSETQRNKGNFPGRFSGRQFSNSRSEMNVSTLELGDSALYLCASSLGQGEGYTFGSGTRLTVV.

This clone was detected only once. V and J are TRBV7-2 and TRBJ1-2, with TRBD1 matching over 7 bases. Germline CDR1 and CDR2: SGHTA and FQGNSA. The V gene end was trimmed by 5 bases and the J gene end by 4 bases; junction bases not matched to a gene: 7. CDR3 length: 14 amino acids. Here the CDR3 DNA reads TGTGCCAGCAGCGGCAGGGGGGCGGGCTATGGCTACACCTTC. It specifies CASSGRGAGYGYTF.

J is TRBJ1-2 and V is TRBV29-1; TRBD1 aligns across 12 bases. The CDR3 is 17 residues long. Germline V lookup: CDR1 SQVTM, CDR2 ANQGSEA. Unmatched junction bases numbered 17, after V lost 7 bases and J lost 5 bases. The chain's CDR3 is CSATTPGQGAMGYGYTF. The CDR3 coding sequence is TGCAGCGCTACCACACCGGGACAGGGGGCAATGGGGTATGGCTACACCTTC.

The chain links TRBV2 to TRBJ2-3, with 14 bases fitting TRBD2. CDR1 is SNHLY and CDR2 is FYNNEI in the germline V gene. The CDR3 covers 16 residues. Unmatched junction bases numbered 13, after V lost 10 bases and J lost 7 bases. CDR3 amino acids: CATQRTSGGSWYTQYF. DNA of the CDR3: TGTGCCACCCAAAGGACTAGCGGGGGGAGTTGGTATACGCAGTATTTT. The full variable domain, its missing parts supplied by reference TRBV2 and TRBJ2-3, is EPEVTQTPSHQVTQMGQEVILRCVPISNHLYFYWYRQILGQKVEFLVSFYNNEISEKSEIFDDQFSVERPDGSNFTLKIRSTKLEDSAMYFCATQRTSGGSWYTQYFGPGTRLTVL.

The V call is TRBV4-1, the J call TRBJ1-5, with 8 bases identical to TRBD1. This CDR3 region has 16 residues. Germline assignment: CDR1 MGHRA and CDR2 YSYEKL. The trim removed 0 bases at V and 8 bases at J, leaving 9 bases unmatched. The CDR3 nucleotides read TGCGCCAGCAGCCAAGACCCCGGACAGGGAGACGAGCCCCAGCATTTT. It specifies CASSQDPGQGDEPQHF.

The chain has TRBV7-2 and TRBJ1-1; D is unresolved. Germline CDR1 is SGHTA and CDR2 is FQGNSA. Trimming took 5 bases from V and 1 from J, leaving 14 bases between them. This CDR3 has 15 residues. For the CDR3, the DNA is TGTGCCAGCAGCCGTAATCGGGGATCGAACACTGAAGCTTTCTTT. Residues: CASSRNRGSNTEAFF. The entire variable domain, with the rest obtained from reference TRBV7-2 and TRBJ1-1, is as follows: GAGVSQSPSNKVTEKGKDVELRCDPISGHTALYWYRQSLGQGLEFLIYFQGNSAPDKSGLPSDRFSAERTGGSVSTLTIQRTQQEDSAVYLCASSRNRGSNTEAFFGQGTRLTVV.

This chain uses TRBV28 with TRBJ1-3, with D possibly TRBD1 on 6 matching bases. Trimming stripped 2 bases from V and 2 bases from J, with 10 bases between. The germline V gene encodes CDR1 MDHEN and CDR2 SYDVKM. The CDR3 spans 15 residues. In DNA form, the CDR3 reads TGTGCCAGCAGTTTAGGGGGCGGTCCTGGAAACACCATATATTTT. The encoded protein is CASSLGGGPGNTIYF.

Only a few counts were recorded for this clone. The rearrangement links TRBV6-5 to TRBJ2-6; D possibly corresponds to TRBD1 (6 bases). Germline CDR1 reads MNHEY; CDR2 reads SVGAGI. Trimming removed 0 bases from V and 4 bases from J, with 10 bases in between. CDR3 length: 16 residues. DNA for the CDR3: TGTGCCAGCAGTTACTCCCCAGGGGCAGGGGCCAACGTCCTGACTTTC. Amino acid sequence: CASSYSPGAGANVLTF.

V gene TRBV28 combines with J gene TRBJ1-2; perhaps TRBD1 as D (6 bases). This CDR3 comprises 13 residues. V lost 10 bases and J lost 4, with 16 bases in between. Germline CDR1 MDHEN, CDR2 SYDVKM. CDR3 coding DNA: TGTGCCACAAATAATCAGGGGTTCTATGGCTACACCTTC. Its protein product is CATNNQGFYGYTF.

J is TRBJ2-1 and V is TRBV7-8, with 8 bases fitting TRBD2. This CDR3 contains 14 residues. J lost 8 bases, V lost 7 bases, and 10 bases had no gene match. CDR1 SGHVS and CDR2 FQNEAQ come from the germline V gene. CDR3 sequence (DNA): TGTGCCAGCACGGGAGGGGGGGGCATCGATGAGCAGTTCTTC. Encoded protein: CASTGGGGIDEQFF. Full variable domain (outside the CDR3, taken from reference TRBV7-8 and TRBJ2-1): GAGVSQSPRYKVAKRGQDVALRCDPISGHVSLFWYQQALGQGPEFLTYFQNEAQLDKSGLPSDRFFAERPEGSVSTLKIQRTQQEDSAVYLCASTGGGGIDEQFFGPGTRLTVL.

This rearrangement joins TRBV9 to TRBJ2-1; TRBD2 matches at 8 bases. In germline, CDR1 is SGDLS, CDR2 YYNGEE. The junction had 5 bases not matched to a gene; V was cut back by 0 bases and J by 6 bases. There are 15 residues in the CDR3. The CDR3: CASSVDERESNEQFF. The CDR3 DNA reads as TGTGCCAGCAGCGTAGATGAGCGGGAGTCCAATGAGCAGTTCTTC.

V is TRBV2 and J is TRBJ2-7; D may be TRBD2 (5 bases). Germline V gives CDR1 SNHLY, CDR2 FYNNEI. The CDR3 totals 14 residues. V was cut by 6 bases and J by 4 bases, with 16 bases left in between. CDR3 protein: CASSSYRGEYEQYF. Here the CDR3 DNA reads TGTGCCAGCAGCTCGTACCGTGGGGAGTACGAGCAGTACTTC.

This chain links TRBV18 with TRBJ1-1, with a tentative D call TRBD1 (5 bases). Germline-derived CDR1 and CDR2 are KGHSH and LQKENI. V was shortened by 0 bases and J by 1 base, with 9 bases between the two germline ends. The CDR3 spans 15 residues. The chain's CDR3 is CASSPPAGWNTEAFF. CDR3 DNA sequence: TGTGCCAGCTCACCACCGGCAGGGTGGAACACTGAAGCTTTCTTT.

V gene TRBV6-1 combines with J gene TRBJ2-5; 13 bases line up with TRBD2. The CDR3 length is 17 residues. V lost 3 bases and J lost 5; bases outside the gene matches: 9. The germline CDR1 and CDR2 sequences are MNHNS and SASEGT. The CDR3 loop is CASSDPRTSGGGETQYF. The CDR3 DNA is TGTGCCAGCAGTGACCCACGGACTAGCGGGGGTGGGGAGACCCAGTACTTC.

This chain uses TRBV6-5 with TRBJ2-7; D may be TRBD1 (6 bases). V was clipped by 4 bases and J by 1 base, with 17 bases between them. The germline V gene encodes CDR1 MNHEY and CDR2 SVGAGI. CDR3 length: 16 residues. CDR3: CASSSYGAGVSYEQYF. The CDR3 region has the DNA TGTGCCAGCAGTTCTTACGGGGCAGGGGTTTCCTACGAGCAGTACTTC.

V and J are TRBV7-9 and TRBJ2-2; D may be TRBD1 (5 bases). V was cut by 6 bases and J by 6 bases, with 20 bases left in between. The CDR3 runs 16 residues. Germline V lookup: CDR1 SEHNR, CDR2 FQNEAQ (reference sequence). The CDR3 sequence: CASSWGQGFLAGELFF. The CDR3 DNA reads TGTGCCAGCAGTTGGGGTCAGGGTTTTCTCGCCGGGGAGCTGTTTTTT.

The rearrangement uses TRBV19 and TRBJ1-2, with no clear D. The CDR3 is made up of 14 amino acids. Germline CDR1 and CDR2: LNHDA and SQIVND (reference sequence). V was cut by 1 base and J by 7 bases, with 13 bases left in between. CDR3 in DNA: TGTGCCAGTAGTATAGTTCCGGGATGGAGTGGCTACACCTTC. Translating it yields CASSIVPGWSGYTF.

In its sample, this clone was seen a few times. The chain uses TRBV4-3 and TRBJ2-3; a weak D match, TRBD2 (5 bases). Germline CDR1 reads LGHNA; CDR2 reads YSLEER. The V end was cut by 0 bases, the J end by 5 bases, with 12 bases between. This CDR3 has 15 amino acids. CDR3: CASSQDRGNKDTQYF. In DNA, the CDR3 is TGCGCCAGCAGCCAAGATAGAGGGAATAAAGATACGCAGTATTTT.

V and J are TRBV27 and TRBJ2-5, with TRBD1 matching over 7 bases. The CDR3 runs 15 residues. Germline V lookup: CDR1 MNHEY, CDR2 SMNVEV (reference sequence). J lost 4 bases, V lost 0 bases, and 5 bases had no gene match. The CDR3 loop is CASSLSRAGGETQYF. The CDR3 DNA reads as TGTGCCAGCAGTTTATCGCGGGCAGGGGGAGAGACCCAGTACTTC.

The V and J genes are TRBV29-1 and TRBJ2-7; 7 bases line up with TRBD1. Germline V lookup: CDR1 SQVTM, CDR2 ANQGSEA. There are 12 residues in the CDR3. The J segment lost 1 base and the V segment lost 7 bases, leaving 4 bases of the junction unmatched. CDR3 DNA sequence: TGCAGCGCTCGGGACAGTTCCTACGAGCAGTACTTC. Residues: CSARDSSYEQYF.

This chain joins TRBV29-1 and TRBJ1-2, with a tentative D call TRBD1 (5 bases). Trimming took 4 bases from V and 8 from J, leaving 14 bases between them. Germline V gene data show CDR1 as SQVTM and CDR2 as ANQGSEA. The CDR3 covers 12 residues. The CDR3 reads CSVAGRASGYTF. DNA of the CDR3: TGCAGCGTTGCTGGCAGGGCTTCCGGCTACACCTTC.

The chain has TRBV7-2 and TRBJ1-2; D perhaps matches TRBD1 (6 bases). The CDR3 contains 16 residues. Per the germline V gene, CDR1 is SGHTA and CDR2 is FQGNSA. The V gene lost 3 bases and the J gene lost 1 base, with 15 bases spanning the gap. The DNA for the CDR3 is TGTGCCAGCAGCTTTATGGGCAGGGGTTTTAACTATGGCTACACCTTC. Translated, it gives CASSFMGRGFNYGYTF.

This clone appeared a few times. This rearrangement joins TRBV28 to TRBJ1-5; D possibly corresponds to TRBD1 (6 bases). This CDR3 has 17 residues. The germline CDR1 and CDR2 sequences are MDHEN and SYDVKM. V shed 3 bases and J shed 0 bases, with 15 bases lying between them. The CDR3: CASSFTRYRDSNQPQHF. CDR3 DNA sequence: TGTGCCAGCAGTTTTACCCGCTACAGGGATAGCAATCAGCCCCAGCATTTT.

The V gene is TRBV14, the J gene TRBJ1-1, with 8 bases matching TRBD1. Germline V gene lookup returns CDR1 SGHDN and CDR2 FVKESK. V was clipped by 1 base and J by 2 bases; unmatched bases: 12. The CDR3 consists of 18 residues. DNA for the CDR3: TGTGCCAGCAGCCAAGTTACGTTTCAGGGGGCCGCAAACACTGAAGCTTTCTTT. Translated: CASSQVTFQGAANTEAFF.

This clone was picked up a small number of times. The J gene is TRBJ2-5, the V gene TRBV4-3; TRBD2 might be the D (5 bases). V was trimmed by 3 bases and J by 2 bases, leaving 10 bases between them. This CDR3 is built from 14 residues. Germline V gene data show CDR1 as LGHNA and CDR2 as YSLEER. CDR3 protein: CASSHPGSQETQYF. The CDR3 DNA is TGCGCCAGCAGCCATCCGGGGTCGCAAGAGACCCAGTACTTC.

V gene TRBV6-7 combines with J gene TRBJ2-2; D might be TRBD1 (6 bases). TRBV6-7 is treated as an ORF (open reading frame) with a function not yet certain. V was trimmed by 6 bases and J by 3 bases, leaving 14 bases between them. CDR3 length: 15 amino acids. The DNA of the CDR3 is TGTGCCAGCAGCTACCGGGACATCTACACCGGGGAGCTGTTTTTT. Protein product: CASSYRDIYTGELFF.